This T cell receptor beta chain was observed in a study of a mutant IDH1 vaccine in newly diagnosed glioma. In the study overall: Of treated patients, around 60% were men and 37.5% women, averaging 40.4 years.

Clones were sequenced by immunoSEQ multiplex PCR, and TCRdb holds only the in-frame ones, with some missing. The data hold 50,000 to 60,000 clones, with 91% observed a single time. About this clone: Its antigen is unidentified.

Regarding time point: week 11, during vaccination. It was 300 ug of mutant IDH1 20-mer peptide that made up each vaccine dose, given with topical imiquimod. V lost 0 bases, J lost 7 bases, and 15 bases lay in between. The CDR3 contains 14 residues. Per the germline V gene, CDR1 is GTSNPN and CDR2 is SVGIG (reference sequence). Findings and limits, study-wide: The authors found pseudoprogression apparently unrelated to changes in top peripheral T cell clonotypes.

The specimen was PBMCs, collected from a glioma patient whose treatment included an IDH1 peptide vaccine. The rearrangement joins TRBV30 to TRBJ1-2, with unresolved D. The source of this sequence is a man aged 45-65 years with glioma. The CDR3 region is CAWSVERRRSGYTF. CDR3 bases: TGTGCCTGGAGTGTAGAGCGGCGACGGAGTGGCTACACCTTC.